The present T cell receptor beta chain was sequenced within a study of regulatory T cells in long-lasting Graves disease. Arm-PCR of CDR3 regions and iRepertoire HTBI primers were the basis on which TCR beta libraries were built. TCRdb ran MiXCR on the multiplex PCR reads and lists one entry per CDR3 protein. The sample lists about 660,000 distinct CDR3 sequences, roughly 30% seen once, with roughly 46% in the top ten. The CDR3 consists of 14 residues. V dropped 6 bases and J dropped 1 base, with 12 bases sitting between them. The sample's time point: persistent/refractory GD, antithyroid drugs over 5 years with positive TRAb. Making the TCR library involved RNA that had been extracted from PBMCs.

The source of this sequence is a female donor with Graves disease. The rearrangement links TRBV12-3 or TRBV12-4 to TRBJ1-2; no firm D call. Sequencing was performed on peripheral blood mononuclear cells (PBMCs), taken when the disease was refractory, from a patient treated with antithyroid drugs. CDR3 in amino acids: CASSGQTLNYGYTF. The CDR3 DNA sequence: TGTGCCAGCAGCGGCCAGACACTTAACTATGGCTACACCTTC.